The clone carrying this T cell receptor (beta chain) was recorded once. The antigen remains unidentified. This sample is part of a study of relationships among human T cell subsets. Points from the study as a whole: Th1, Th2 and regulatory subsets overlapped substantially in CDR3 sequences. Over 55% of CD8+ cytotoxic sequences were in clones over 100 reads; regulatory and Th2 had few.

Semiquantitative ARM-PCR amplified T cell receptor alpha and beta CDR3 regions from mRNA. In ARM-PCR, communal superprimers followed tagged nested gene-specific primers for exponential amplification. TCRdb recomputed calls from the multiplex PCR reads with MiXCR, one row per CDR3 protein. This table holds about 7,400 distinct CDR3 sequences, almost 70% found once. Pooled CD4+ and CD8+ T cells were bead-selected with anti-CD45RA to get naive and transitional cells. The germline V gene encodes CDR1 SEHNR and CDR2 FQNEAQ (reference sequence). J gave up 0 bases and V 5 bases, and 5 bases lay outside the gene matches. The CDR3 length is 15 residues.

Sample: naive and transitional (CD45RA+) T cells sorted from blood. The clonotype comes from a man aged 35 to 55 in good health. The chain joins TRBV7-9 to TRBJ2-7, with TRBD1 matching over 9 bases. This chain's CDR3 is CASSPRDRASYEQYF. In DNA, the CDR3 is TGTGCCAGCAGCCCCCGGGACAGGGCCTCCTACGAGCAGTACTTC. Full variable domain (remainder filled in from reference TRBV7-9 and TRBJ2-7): DTGVSQNPRHKITKRGQNVTFRCDPISEHNRLYWYRQTLGQGPEFLTYFQNEAQLEKSRLLSDRFSAERPKGSFSTLEIQRTEQGDSAMYLCASSPRDRASYEQYFGPGTRLTVT.